This T cell receptor beta chain was documented in a study of TIL therapy for anti-PD-1-resistant metastatic lung cancer. The time point here: pre-treatment sample, taken before nivolumab and TIL therapy. The length of the CDR3 is 15 residues. CDR1 and CDR2 from the germline V gene are SGHTA and FQGTGA. The trim removed 4 bases at V and 9 bases at J, leaving 11 bases unmatched. Concerning this clone itself: The antigen is unknown.

The libraries were made with immunoSEQ v3. Each library reached roughly 2 million read pairs, or about 5-6 million at deep level. Measured with immunoSEQ multiplex PCR; TCRdb has only the in-frame clones, and not every one. This sample has 16,000 or so clones; 74% occur once, and the top ten carry 35% to 45%. Study conclusions and caveats: The cohort had more treatment-naive, never-smoker and oncogene-addicted patients than typical.

The chain employs TRBV7-3 and TRBJ2-3; TRBD2 aligns across 9 bases. The sample in question was blood, obtained at baseline. The sequence was collected from a person between 30 and 80 years old with non-small cell lung cancer. DNA of the CDR3: TGTGCCAGCAGCTCCGGGACTAGCCGGGGCGGGACGCAGTATTTT. Protein sequence: CASSSGTSRGGTQYF.